These 9 T cell receptor beta chains were sequenced from one sample in a study of radiation and T cells in renal cell carcinoma. This table comes from immunoSEQ multiplex PCR, and its TCRdb copy is limited to in-frame clones, with some not included. The table lists 10,000 to 15,000 clones, about 71% of them singletons. Sample treatment: treatment-naive control, cytoreductive nephrectomy. Source: tumor tissue, taken from a patient whose treatment was nephrectomy without radiotherapy. The receptors were sampled from a woman at least 80 years old with renal cell carcinoma.

The chain carries TRBV7-8 and TRBJ2-3; 9 bases agree with TRBD2. V was pared by 3 bases and J by 2 bases, with 12 bases of the junction left unmatched. CDR1 SGHVS and CDR2 FQNEAQ come from the germline V gene. The CDR3 runs 18 residues. CDR3 amino acids: CASSLGGLAGTFTDTQYF. The CDR3 bases are TGTGCCAGCAGCTTGGGTGGGCTAGCGGGGACTTTCACAGATACGCAGTATTTT.

The chain joins TRBV27 to TRBJ1-2; tentatively, D is TRBD1 (5 bases). Trimming shortened V by 6 bases and J by 4 bases, and 12 bases separated the two germline ends. The CDR3 has 13 amino acids. CDR1 MNHEY and CDR2 SMNVEV come from the germline V gene (reference sequence). The CDR3 bases are TGTGCCAGCAGCTCCCTCGGGGGCTATGGCTACACCTTC. It codes for CASSSLGGYGYTF.

This clone was picked up a small number of times. The CDR3 nucleotides are TGTGCCAGCACGTCTCCTGGACAGAACACTGAAGCTTTCTTT. Residues: CASTSPGQNTEAFF. The V call is TRBV6-6, the J call TRBJ1-1; D possibly corresponds to TRBD1 (5 bases). The germline gives CDR1 MNHNY, CDR2 SVGAGI (reference sequence). The germline V and J ends were trimmed by 7 bases and 1 base, with 13 bases remaining between them. The CDR3 runs 14 residues.

This chain connects TRBV6-5 to TRBJ1-1, with D hard to call. Trimming stripped 2 bases from V and 8 bases from J, with 6 bases between. The germline V gene has CDR1 MNHEY and CDR2 SVGAGI. The CDR3 is made up of 11 amino acids. CDR3 region: CASSYAREAFF. The DNA of the CDR3 is TGTGCCAGCAGTTACGCCCGGGAAGCTTTCTTT.

The V call is TRBV5-4, the J call TRBJ2-1; 8 bases fit TRBD1. Germline V CDR1 and CDR2: SGHNT, YYREEE (reference sequence). Trimming cost V 2 bases and J 6 bases; bases outside gene matches: 7. CDR3 size: 15 residues. CDR3 bases: TGTGCCAGCAGCTTACAGGGGGGACGCGCCAATGAGCAGTTCTTC. Its protein is CASSLQGGRANEQFF.

There are a few counts of this clone. The gene calls are TRBV4-2 and TRBJ2-7; D is perhaps TRBD1 (6 bases). CDR1 and CDR2 (germline): LGHNA, YNFKEQ. The CDR3 has 13 residues. V was cut by 1 base and J by 3 bases, with 7 bases left in between. CDR3 DNA sequence: TGTGCCAGCAGCCAAGGGGACAACTACGAGCAGTACTTC. As protein: CASSQGDNYEQYF.

The rearrangement uses TRBV7-2 and TRBJ2-5; no clear D. CDR1 is SGHTA, CDR2 FQGNSA, per germline. Between the trimmed V and J ends, which lost 0 bases and 1 base, there was a span of 6 bases. There are 14 residues in the CDR3. CDR3 bases: TGTGCCAGCAGCTTAGCGGCTACCCAAGAGACCCAGTACTTC. This translates into CASSLAATQETQYF.

The genes are TRBV10-3 and TRBJ1-4; D may be TRBD1 (6 bases). V lost 4 bases and J lost 7, with 19 bases in between. Germline V gene lookup returns CDR1 ENHRY and CDR2 SYGVKD. CDR3 length: 16 amino acids. The CDR3 bases are TGTGCCATCAGTGCTGCTTCAGGGGCCTTTAGTGAAAAACTGTTTTTT. Protein sequence: CAISAASGAFSEKLFF.

This chain connects TRBV6-4 to TRBJ1-1; unclear D gene. Trimming took 7 bases from V and 4 from J, leaving 16 bases between them. The CDR3 length is 14 residues. Germline V lookup: CDR1 MRHNA, CDR2 SNTAGT. DNA for the CDR3: TGTGCCAGCAAAATAACGCCCGGCTTCACTGAAGCTTTCTTT. This codes for CASKITPGFTEAFF.